The 19 T cell receptor beta chains in this list originate from one sample, sequenced in a study of early T cells in non-severe SARS-CoV-2 infection. TCRdb independently ran MiXCR on the 5' RACE reads; one entry per CDR3 protein. The table lists approximately 32,000 distinct CDR3 sequences, about 3.8% of them singletons, with roughly 8% in the top ten. Sequencing was performed on whole blood. These receptors came from an adult who was a healthcare worker with PCR-confirmed SARS-CoV-2 infection or an uninfected control (not recorded which).

This clonotype was counted many times. V gene TRBV7-3 combines with J gene TRBJ2-5, with D perhaps matching TRBD2 (6 bases). V lost 4 bases to trimming and J lost 14 bases, with 14 bases between them. The CDR3 is 11 residues long. Germline V CDR1 and CDR2: SGHTA, FQGTGA. The CDR3 DNA is TGTGCCAGCAGCTCTCCGGGACTTAAATACTTC. It codes for CASSSPGLKYF.

This clonotype has at least ten counts. The chain employs TRBV20-1 and TRBJ2-1; D call uncertain. Germline V gene sequence: CDR1 DFQATT, CDR2 SNEGSKA (reference sequence). The CDR3 is 12 amino acids. The V end lost 2 bases, the J end lost 7 bases, and 9 bases lay between the germline ends. The CDR3 region is CSARTPLNEQFF. For the CDR3, the DNA is TGCAGTGCTAGAACTCCTCTAAATGAGCAGTTCTTC.

This clonotype was observed at least ten times. In DNA form, the CDR3 reads TGTGCCAGCAGTTACTCGGGAGGGAGATATGGCTACACCTTC. Its translation is CASSYSGGRYGYTF. The genes are TRBV6-5 and TRBJ1-2, with D hard to call. This CDR3 region has 14 residues. Trimming shortened V by 0 bases and J by 5 bases, and 10 bases separated the two germline ends. Germline V gene sequence: CDR1 MNHEY, CDR2 SVGAGI.

This clonotype was recorded many times. CDR3 DNA sequence: TGTGCCTGGAGCGAGAGCGGGACAGGGGATCTGAGTGAGCAGTTCTTC. Amino acids: CAWSESGTGDLSEQFF. J is TRBJ2-1 and V is TRBV30; 10 bases agree with TRBD1. The trim removed 3 bases at V and 9 bases at J, leaving 14 bases unmatched. This CDR3 has 16 residues. Germline V lookup: CDR1 GTSNPN, CDR2 SVGIG (reference sequence).

This clonotype was counted at least ten times. The V and J genes are TRBV6-5 and TRBJ1-5; 8 bases are shared with TRBD1. J lost 2 bases, V lost 4 bases, and 4 bases had no gene match. The CDR3 runs 15 residues. From germline, CDR1 is MNHEY and CDR2 SVGAGI. The CDR3 spells CASSSLDRGNQPQHF. DNA of the CDR3: TGTGCCAGCAGTTCCCTGGACAGGGGCAATCAGCCCCAGCATTTT.

This clonotype has a count of ten or more. The gene calls are TRBV27 and TRBJ1-1; 8 bases align to TRBD1. CDR1 and CDR2 from the germline V gene are MNHEY and SMNVEV (reference sequence). The CDR3 covers 14 residues. Germline trimming cut 5 bases from V and 4 bases from J; bases unmatched to any gene: 6. CDR3 sequence reads: CASSQRTGSTEAFF. In DNA, the CDR3 is TGTGCCAGCAGTCAAAGGACAGGGAGCACTGAAGCTTTCTTT.

This clonotype was found many times. The V gene is TRBV19, the J gene TRBJ1-5; D unresolved. Between the trimmed V and J ends, which lost 6 bases and 3 bases, there was a span of 15 bases. CDR1 is LNHDA, CDR2 SQIVND, per germline (reference sequence). This CDR3 contains 15 residues. The CDR3 bases are TGTGCCAGTAGCCAACCCCGGAGCACCAATCAGCCCCAGCATTTT. Translating gives CASSQPRSTNQPQHF.

The table lists this clonotype with many counts. J is TRBJ1-1 and V is TRBV12-3 or TRBV12-4, with no clear D. The CDR3 runs to 11 residues. V was cut by 4 bases and J by 6 bases, with 6 bases left in between. The chain's CDR3 is CASSSSAEAFF. The CDR3 DNA follows: TGTGCCAGCAGTTCGAGCGCTGAAGCTTTCTTT.

This clonotype was seen repeatedly, ten times or more. The V and J genes are TRBV12-3 or TRBV12-4 and TRBJ2-3, with TRBD2 identical over 7 bases. V dropped 1 base and J dropped 1; count of bases not matched to a gene: 5. This CDR3 region has 16 residues. The CDR3 DNA reads as TGTGCCAGCAGTTTAGATCTAGCGGCCCGCACAGATACGCAGTATTTT. Protein sequence: CASSLDLAARTDTQYF.

This clonotype was observed many times. The chain carries TRBV12-5 and TRBJ1-2; D gene ambiguous. CDR3 length: 15 residues. V lost 1 base, J lost 7 bases, and 16 bases lay in between. Germline V gene sequence: CDR1 LGHNT, CDR2 FRNRAP. The CDR3 here is CASGLGPSLPSGYTF. CDR3 sequence (DNA): TGTGCTAGTGGTTTGGGGCCGTCCCTACCCTCTGGCTACACCTTC.

The sample holds many counts of this clonotype. The genes are TRBV24-1 and TRBJ2-2, with 10 bases identical to TRBD2. Germline V gives CDR1 KGHDR, CDR2 SFDVKD. The CDR3 sequence is 14 residues long. V dropped 9 bases and J dropped 6; count of bases not matched to a gene: 6. The CDR3 sequence: CATAHSGRSGELFF. CDR3 bases: TGTGCCACCGCCCATAGCGGGAGGTCCGGGGAGCTGTTTTTT.

There are a few counts of this clonotype. The genes are TRBV2 and TRBJ2-5; tentatively, D is TRBD1 (5 bases). The length of the CDR3 is 15 residues. Between the trimmed V and J ends, which lost 5 bases and 5 bases, there was a span of 18 bases. Germline V lookup: CDR1 SNHLY, CDR2 FYNNEI. The CDR3 loop is CASSPRGSEGETQYF. The DNA of the CDR3 is TGTGCCAGCAGTCCTAGGGGCTCCGAAGGGGAGACCCAGTACTTC.

This clonotype was seen only a few times. This chain uses TRBV27 with TRBJ1-6, with a weak D call TRBD1 (6 bases). Germline V gene data show CDR1 as MNHEY and CDR2 as SMNVEV (reference sequence). V was trimmed by 7 bases and J by 8 bases, leaving 15 bases between them. The CDR3 loop spans 14 amino acids. DNA for the CDR3: TGTGCCAGCACCGGAGACAGGCGCTATTCACCCCTCCACTTT. This codes for CASTGDRRYSPLHF.

This clonotype came up many times. V usage is TRBV6-2 or TRBV6-3 and J usage is TRBJ2-7; 10 bases match TRBD2. Germline CDR1 MNHEY, CDR2 SVGEGT. Germline trimming cut 4 bases from V and 5 bases from J; bases unmatched to any gene: 5. This CDR3 comprises 14 residues. CDR3 nucleotide sequence: TGTGCCAGCAGTTCTAGCGGGAGTGGTAACGAGCAGTACTTC. As protein: CASSSSGSGNEQYF.

This clonotype came up many times. The J gene is TRBJ1-2, the V gene TRBV13; possible D gene TRBD1, 6 bases. The CDR3 has 13 amino acids. Trimming removed 3 bases from V and 7 bases from J, with 12 bases in between. Per germline, CDR1 PRHDT and CDR2 FYEKMQ (reference sequence). CDR3 nucleotides: TGTGCCAGCAGCTTCCAAGGGGGTCTTGGCTACACCTTC. Its translation: CASSFQGGLGYTF.

The V and J genes are TRBV12-5 and TRBJ2-5, with D possibly matching TRBD1 (5 bases). Trimming removed 8 bases at V and 2 bases at J, with 15 bases between. The germline gives CDR1 LGHNT, CDR2 FRNRAP. The CDR3 sequence is 14 residues long. The CDR3 loop is CASLDDRRQETQYF. The CDR3, as DNA: TGTGCTAGTCTTGACGACAGACGGCAAGAGACCCAGTACTTC.

The table lists this clonotype with many counts. This chain joins TRBV11-2 and TRBJ1-1, with unresolved D. This CDR3 has 10 amino acids. Per germline, CDR1 SGHAT and CDR2 FQNNGV. The CDR3 here is CVSENTEAFF. CDR3 coding DNA: TGTGTCTCCGAGAACACTGAAGCTTTCTTT.

As to this clonotype: With a much larger clone just one base away, this may be a read error. V is TRBV4-1 and J is TRBJ2-1; TRBD2 matches 8 bases. CDR1 is MGHRA and CDR2 is YSYEKL in the germline V gene. The length of the CDR3 is 18 residues. The CDR3 spells CTSSQEPPFGAGDDEQFF. CDR3 DNA: TGCACCAGCAGCCAAGAACCCCCGTTCGGAGCGGGAGATGATGAGCAGTTCTTC.

This clonotype occurred many times. This chain connects TRBV12-3 or TRBV12-4 to TRBJ2-4; no clear D. V gave up 2 bases and J gave up 4 bases, with 3 bases separating them. This CDR3 contains 12 residues. CDR3 sequence: CASSLRKNIQYF. Here the CDR3 DNA reads TGTGCCAGCAGTTTAAGGAAAAACATTCAGTACTTC.